This T cell receptor (beta chain) was obtained from a study of OX40 agonist ivuxolimab in advanced cancers. Across the whole study: Two patients with cutaneous melanoma and one with hepatocellular carcinoma, three in total, showed partial responses.

The sampling schedule covered blood at baseline, cycle 4 day 1, and cycle 7 day 1. CDR3 size: 15 residues. Trimming shortened V by 6 bases and J by 5 bases, and 19 bases separated the two germline ends. Germline V gene sequence: CDR1 MNHNY, CDR2 SVGAGI (reference sequence). Sequencing used immunoSEQ multiplex PCR; TCRdb keeps in-frame clones, though not all of them. The sample carries about 140,000 clones, around nine tenths recorded once. This chain links TRBV6-6 with TRBJ1-1; D unresolved. This material consisted of CD4+ or CD8+ T cells sorted from blood, taken in a trial of the OX40 agonist ivuxolimab. The receptor's source is an adult with an advanced solid tumor such as melanoma, head and neck, liver or kidney cancer. In DNA form, the CDR3 reads TGTGCCAGCAGCCGGACGAGGCATCCGGGGACTGAAGCTTTCTTT. This gives the protein CASSRTRHPGTEAFF.